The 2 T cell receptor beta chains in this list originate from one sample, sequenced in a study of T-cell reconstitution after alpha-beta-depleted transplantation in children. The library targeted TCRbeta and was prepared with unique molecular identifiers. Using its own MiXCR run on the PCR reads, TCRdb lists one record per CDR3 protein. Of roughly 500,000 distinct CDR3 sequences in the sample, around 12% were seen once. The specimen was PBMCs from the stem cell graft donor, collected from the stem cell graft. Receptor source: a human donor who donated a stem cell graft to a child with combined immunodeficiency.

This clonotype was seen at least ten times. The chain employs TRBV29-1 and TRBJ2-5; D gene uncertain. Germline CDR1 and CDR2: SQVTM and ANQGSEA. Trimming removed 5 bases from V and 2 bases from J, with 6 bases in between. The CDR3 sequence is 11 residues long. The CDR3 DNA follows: TGCAGCGTTAGCGCTCAAGAGACCCAGTACTTC. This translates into CSVSAQETQYF.

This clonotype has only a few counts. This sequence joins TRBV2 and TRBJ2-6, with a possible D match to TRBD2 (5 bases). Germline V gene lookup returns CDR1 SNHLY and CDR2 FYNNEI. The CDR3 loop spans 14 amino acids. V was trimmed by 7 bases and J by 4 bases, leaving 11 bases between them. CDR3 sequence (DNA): TGTGCCAGCACTCGGGGAAGGGGGGCCAACGTCCTGACTTTC. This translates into CASTRGRGANVLTF. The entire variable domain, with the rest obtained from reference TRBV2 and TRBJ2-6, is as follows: EPEVTQTPSHQVTQMGQEVILRCVPISNHLYFYWYRQILGQKVEFLVSFYNNEISEKSEIFDDQFSVERPDGSNFTLKIRSTKLEDSAMYFCASTRGRGANVLTFGAGSRLTVL.